The clone carrying this TCR beta chain has a handful of counts. Its antigen is as yet unknown. In germline, CDR1 is MNHEY, CDR2 SMNVEV (reference sequence). Trimming left V 2 bases short and J 8 bases short, with 7 bases between. CDR3 length: 13 amino acids. This sample was taken from a study of early T cells in non-severe SARS-CoV-2 infection. Turning to the study itself: Chains were unpaired, as sequencing was done on bulk RNA from unsorted whole blood. Study outcomes and limitations: Reliance on VDJdb matching favored anti-spike CD8 responses; private and CD4 specificities were missed.

Tagging with unique molecular identifiers was applied to individual cDNA molecules. Each CDR3 protein is one row after TCRdb ran MiXCR on the 5' RACE reads. The sample lists around 64,000 distinct CDR3 sequences, approximately 12% occurring once. This receptor was identified in an adult who was a healthcare worker with PCR-confirmed SARS-CoV-2 infection or an uninfected control (not recorded which). Sequencing was performed on whole blood. This chain uses TRBV27 with TRBJ1-6; D call uncertain. DNA for the CDR3: TGTGCCAGCAGTTTAAGGAGGGATTCACCCCTCCACTTT. It encodes CASSLRRDSPLHF.